These 28 T cell receptor beta chains share one sample of origin, sequenced in a study of CD8 T cells in ankylosing spondylitis. MiXCR was run by TCRdb on the 5' RACE reads, yielding one entry per CDR3 protein. The repertoire holds around 770,000 distinct CDR3 sequences, with under 20% as singletons. Study-level points and caveats: It appeared that ankylosing spondylitis blood was characterized by a TCR beta motif of roughly 8 highly homologous variants.

Their antigens remain unidentified. Sample: blood, either unsorted or a sorted T cell fraction (not recorded which). The source of these receptors is a male donor with ankylosing spondylitis.

This sequence joins TRBV27 and TRBJ2-1; 7 bases map to TRBD1. This CDR3 region has 15 residues. Germline values: CDR1 MNHEY, CDR2 SMNVEV (reference sequence). J was trimmed by 2 bases and V by 7 bases; bases with no gene match: 8. The CDR3 DNA follows: TGTGCCAGCACCCGTGGGACAGCTGCCTACAATGAGCAGTTCTTC. Translation gives CASTRGTAAYNEQFF.

Many counts were recorded for this clonotype. The chain carries TRBV12-3 or TRBV12-4 and TRBJ2-1; TRBD2 agrees at 11 bases. The junction had 12 bases not matched to a gene; V was cut back by 6 bases and J by 8 bases. The CDR3 has 16 residues. CDR3: CASSPPPTSGVDEQFF. CDR3 DNA sequence: TGTGCCAGCAGCCCCCCTCCGACTAGCGGGGTGGATGAGCAGTTCTTC.

This clonotype showed up just once. The V and J genes are TRBV27 and TRBJ2-7; a weak D match, TRBD2 (5 bases). The V end lost 5 bases, the J end lost 2 bases, and 19 bases lay between the germline ends. CDR1 and CDR2 from the germline V gene are MNHEY and SMNVEV (reference sequence). The CDR3 contains 16 residues. CDR3 region: CASSLRAYGGPYEQYF. CDR3 bases: TGTGCCAGCAGTCTCCGCGCCTACGGAGGTCCCTACGAGCAGTACTTC.

This clonotype was seen a handful of times. J is TRBJ2-7 and V is TRBV5-1; D perhaps matches TRBD2 (6 bases). The CDR3 sequence is 14 residues long. V lost 3 bases and J 5 bases, leaving 15 bases between the germline ends. Per germline, CDR1 SGHRS and CDR2 YFSETQ. CDR3 residues: CASSSGLHRDEQYF. CDR3 coding DNA: TGCGCCAGCAGCTCGGGACTTCATAGGGACGAGCAGTACTTC.

This chain connects TRBV7-9 to TRBJ1-1, with D unclear. Germline V gene sequence: CDR1 SEHNR, CDR2 FQNEAQ (reference sequence). Trimming cost V 6 bases and J 6 bases, with 17 bases left between them. The CDR3 contains 14 residues. The DNA of the CDR3 is TGTGCCAGCAGTGTACCTTTGGAGGGTTCTGAAGCTTTCTTT. Protein product: CASSVPLEGSEAFF.

This clonotype showed up just a few times. V gene TRBV25-1 combines with J gene TRBJ2-7; 10 bases are shared with TRBD1. V dropped 3 bases and J dropped 6; count of bases not matched to a gene: 8. Looked up from germline, CDR1 is MGHDK and CDR2 is SYGVNS. CDR3 length: 15 residues. The CDR3 sequence is CASSDPGQGNLEQYF. As DNA, the CDR3 is TGTGCCAGCAGTGACCCGGGACAGGGGAATCTCGAGCAGTACTTC.

This clonotype has a handful of counts. The chain links TRBV30 to TRBJ1-2; D gene unclear. There are 14 residues in the CDR3. Germline CDR1 reads GTSNPN; CDR2 reads SVGIG (reference sequence). The V end was cut by 1 base, the J end by 1 base, with 10 bases between. CDR3 DNA sequence: TGTGCCTGGAGTGAAGCAGAGAATAACTATGGCTACACCTTC. Amino acids: CAWSEAENNYGYTF.

CDR3 DNA sequence: TGTGCCAGCTCACCACTGACAGGTTGGAGCACAGATACGCAGTATTTT. Translating gives CASSPLTGWSTDTQYF. The rearrangement joins TRBV18 to TRBJ2-3; TRBD1 might be the D (6 bases). Germline values: CDR1 KGHSH, CDR2 LQKENI. Trimming removed 1 base from V and 0 bases from J, with 11 bases in between. The CDR3 sequence is 16 residues long.

The chain has TRBV30 and TRBJ2-7, with D perhaps assigned TRBD1 or TRBD2 (6 bases each). CDR1 and CDR2 from the germline V gene are GTSNPN and SVGIG (reference sequence). V was shortened by 0 bases and J by 11 bases, with 11 bases between the two germline ends. This CDR3 is 11 amino acids long. CDR3 coding DNA: TGTGCCTGGAGTGTATCAGGGGAGGAGTACTTC. Translated: CAWSVSGEEYF.

In this sample, this clonotype turned up once. V is TRBV7-8 and J is TRBJ1-1; possible D gene TRBD1, 5 bases. The V end was cut by 8 bases, the J end by 2 bases, with 15 bases between. Per the germline V gene, CDR1 is SGHVS and CDR2 is FQNEAQ. This CDR3 comprises 14 residues. The CDR3 DNA reads TGTGCCAGCTCCGGTGGGGCAGGAAACACTGAAGCTTTCTTT. This codes for CASSGGAGNTEAFF.

This clonotype occurred a few times. The rearrangement uses TRBV5-1 and TRBJ1-1; possible D gene TRBD1, 5 bases. V dropped 3 bases and J dropped 3 bases, with 12 bases sitting between them. Germline lookup yields CDR1 SGHRS and CDR2 YFSETQ. The CDR3 consists of 14 residues. The chain's CDR3 is CASSSQGVDTEAFF. The CDR3 nucleotides are TGCGCCAGCAGCTCCCAAGGGGTTGACACTGAAGCTTTCTTT.

The gene calls are TRBV20-1 and TRBJ1-5; 9 bases align to TRBD1. J gave up 6 bases and V 0 bases, and 3 bases lay outside the gene matches. Germline V gene data show CDR1 as DFQATT and CDR2 as SNEGSKA (reference sequence). This CDR3 spans 14 amino acids. The CDR3 nucleotides read TGCAGTGCTAGAGAGGGACAGGGCAGTCAGCCCCAGCATTTT. It codes for CSAREGQGSQPQHF.

In this sample, this clonotype turned up a few times. The gene calls are TRBV29-1 and TRBJ1-4; 8 positions match TRBD1. CDR3 length: 17 residues. Germline trimming cut 4 bases from V and 3 bases from J; bases unmatched to any gene: 13. In germline, CDR1 is SQVTM, CDR2 ANQGSEA. As DNA, the CDR3 is TGCAGCGTTGCCCCCTTAACAGGGGGGGTGCCTAATGAAAAACTGTTTTTT. It is translated as CSVAPLTGGVPNEKLFF.

The sample holds a few counts of this clonotype. V is TRBV20-1 and J is TRBJ2-3, with 7 bases fitting TRBD1. The CDR3 covers 15 residues. The J segment lost 0 bases and the V segment lost 3 bases, leaving 6 bases of the junction unmatched. The germline CDR1 and CDR2 sequences are DFQATT and SNEGSKA (reference sequence). The CDR3 DNA sequence: TGCAGTGCTAGGGACAGGCAACTAAGCACAGATACGCAGTATTTT. Translated: CSARDRQLSTDTQYF.

The chain combines TRBV5-1 with TRBJ1-1; 11 nucleotides agree with TRBD1. This CDR3 is built from 15 residues. The junction had 7 bases not matched to a gene; V was cut back by 4 bases and J by 5 bases. Germline values: CDR1 SGHRS, CDR2 YFSETQ. The CDR3 sequence is CASSPPDRGQTEAFF. The CDR3 nucleotides are TGCGCCAGCAGCCCACCGGACAGGGGGCAAACTGAAGCTTTCTTT.

This clonotype was observed a few times. V usage is TRBV7-2 and J usage is TRBJ2-1, with a weak D call TRBD1 (6 bases). This CDR3 has 12 residues. Per the germline V gene, CDR1 is SGHTA and CDR2 is FQGNSA. Trimming cost V 5 bases and J 10 bases, with 12 bases left between them. CDR3 loop: CASSPGAREQFF. The CDR3 coding sequence is TGTGCCAGCAGCCCAGGGGCGAGGGAGCAGTTCTTC. The full variable domain, in which reference TRBV7-2 and TRBJ2-1 provide the parts outside the CDR3, is GAGVSQSPSNKVTEKGKDVELRCDPISGHTALYWYRQSLGQGLEFLIYFQGNSAPDKSGLPSDRFSAERTGGSVSTLTIQRTQQEDSAVYLCASSPGAREQFFGPGTRLTVL.

This clonotype has ten or more counts. V is TRBV7-9 and J is TRBJ1-6, with no clear D. Germline V gene sequence: CDR1 SEHNR, CDR2 FQNEAQ (reference sequence). CDR3 size: 15 residues. Trimming removed 4 bases from V and 5 bases from J, with 12 bases in between. The CDR3 DNA reads as TGTGCCAGCAGCTCCTCGGGCCCCAATAATTCACCCCTCCACTTT. Residues: CASSSSGPNNSPLHF.

This clonotype was seen more than once but under ten times. V gene TRBV5-1 combines with J gene TRBJ1-1, with 7 bases matching TRBD1. V dropped 4 bases and J dropped 5; count of bases not matched to a gene: 11. The germline gives CDR1 SGHRS, CDR2 YFSETQ. The CDR3 consists of 15 residues. The CDR3 loop reads CASSPGTASRTEAFF. The CDR3 DNA sequence: TGCGCCAGCAGCCCGGGGACAGCGTCGAGAACTGAAGCTTTCTTT.

This clonotype has just one count. The junction differs from germline at one of its ends, possibly a read error. The chain combines TRBV7-9 with TRBJ2-3, with 9 bases aligning to TRBD2. CDR3 length: 17 amino acids. Germline loops: CDR1 SEHNR, CDR2 FQNEAQ (reference sequence). The CDR3: CASSLSGRALGTDAQYF. The DNA for the CDR3 is TGTGCCAGCAGCCTTAGCGGGAGAGCCCTCGGCACAGATGCGCAGTATTTT. The variable domain in full, with the rest retrieved from reference TRBV7-9 and TRBJ2-3, is DTGVSQNPRHKITKRGQNVTFRCDPISEHNRLYWYRQTLGQGPEFLTYFQNEAQLEKSRLLSDRFSAERPKGSFSTLEIQRTEQGDSAMYLCASSLSGRALGTDAQYFGPGTRLTVL.

The chain links TRBV6-1 to TRBJ1-1, with D maybe TRBD1 (6 bases). Trimming pared 5 bases from V and 4 bases from J, leaving 17 bases between. CDR1 and CDR2 from the germline V gene are MNHNS and SASEGT. The CDR3 is 15 residues long. The CDR3 region is CASSRNRAGATEAFF. CDR3 coding DNA: TGTGCCAGCAGTCGAAACAGGGCCGGGGCCACTGAAGCTTTCTTT.

This clonotype was counted a few times. The gene calls are TRBV9 and TRBJ1-2; D gene unclear. Germline-derived CDR1 and CDR2 are SGDLS and YYNGEE. Trimming left V 0 bases short and J 4 bases short, with 10 bases between. The CDR3 is made up of 14 amino acids. CDR3 region: CASSVATLPYGYTF. CDR3 DNA sequence: TGTGCCAGCAGCGTAGCTACACTCCCCTATGGCTACACCTTC.

V gene TRBV5-1 combines with J gene TRBJ1-1, with TRBD1 as a possible D gene (6 bases). V was cut by 0 bases and J by 5 bases, with 11 bases left in between. Per the germline V gene, CDR1 is SGHRS and CDR2 is YFSETQ. CDR3 length: 14 residues. The CDR3 region is CASSLAQGITEAFF. CDR3 nucleotide sequence: TGCGCCAGCAGCTTGGCGCAGGGGATAACTGAAGCTTTCTTT.

The chain uses TRBV12-3 or TRBV12-4 and TRBJ2-5; D possibly corresponds to TRBD2 (6 bases). Trimming left V 5 bases short and J 0 bases short, with 19 bases between. The CDR3 is made up of 17 amino acids. The CDR3 DNA is TGTGCCAGCAGTATACATTCACCCGCGGGGTACCAAGAGACCCAGTACTTC. The encoded protein is CASSIHSPAGYQETQYF.

This clonotype has ten or more counts. The chain carries TRBV12-3 or TRBV12-4 and TRBJ1-1; 7 bases are shared with TRBD1. The length of the CDR3 is 14 residues. Unmatched junction bases numbered 7, after V lost 5 bases and J lost 4 bases. CDR3 in amino acids: CASSLKGAGTEAFF. CDR3 bases: TGTGCCAGCAGTCTTAAGGGGGCCGGCACTGAAGCTTTCTTT.

This clonotype has only a few counts. The chain carries TRBV6-5 and TRBJ2-2, with 7 nucleotides matching TRBD1. The V gene end was trimmed by 2 bases and the J gene end by 1 base; junction bases not matched to a gene: 4. Germline lookup yields CDR1 MNHEY and CDR2 SVGAGI. This CDR3 has 16 residues. CDR3 nucleotides: TGTGCCAGCAGTTACACGGGACAGTTGAACACCGGGGAGCTGTTTTTT. This encodes CASSYTGQLNTGELFF.

The chain's CDR3 is CSARDRTGRAYNEQFF. The CDR3 nucleotides read TGCAGTGCTAGAGATCGAACGGGGAGGGCCTACAATGAGCAGTTCTTC. The V and J genes are TRBV20-1 and TRBJ2-1; TRBD2 aligns across 7 bases. V was pared by 0 bases and J by 2 bases, with 7 bases of the junction left unmatched. The germline V gene encodes CDR1 DFQATT and CDR2 SNEGSKA (reference sequence). The CDR3 is 16 residues long.

This chain joins TRBV18 and TRBJ2-5; TRBD1 matches 7 bases. Trimming at V came to 3 bases and at J to 5 bases, leaving 3 bases not matched to a gene. Germline CDR1 is KGHSH and CDR2 is LQKENI. CDR3 length equals 13 residues. The chain's CDR3 is CASSPSRGETQYF. The CDR3 region has the DNA TGTGCCAGCTCACCGTCCAGGGGGGAGACCCAGTACTTC. Variable domain in full (rest from reference TRBV18 and TRBJ2-5): NAGVMQNPRHLVRRRGQEARLRCSPMKGHSHVYWYRQLPEEGLKFMVYLQKENIIDESGMPKERFSAEFPKEGPSILRIQQVVRGDSAAYFCASSPSRGETQYFGPGTRLLVL.

The V and J genes are TRBV21-1 and TRBJ2-2; the DNA was not compared with TRBD1, the D call given in the table. TRBV21-1 is a pseudogene segment. The CDR3 is 14 amino acids. The CDR3 nucleotides are TGTGCCAGCAGCAAATTCACAGGGCCGGGAGGGCTGTTTTTT. Translated: CASSKFTGPGGLFF.